Each of the 17 T cell receptor beta chains below was sequenced from the same sample in a study of molecular identifiers for immune sequencing clone quantification. TCRdb recomputed calls from the PCR reads with MiXCR, one row per CDR3 protein. This sample carries some 320,000 distinct CDR3 sequences, roughly a quarter of them seen once, and the ten largest clones take around 0.74%. Material: naive CD8+ T cells from blood, with Jurkat cell RNA spiked in. Subset indicated: FACS-sorted CD8+CD4-CCR7+CD45RA+ naive T cells. The receptors originated from a human donor in good health. Some libraries in this study had Jurkat cell RNA spiked in.

This clonotype came up many times. The V gene is TRBV29-1, the J gene TRBJ2-7, with D tentatively TRBD1 (7 bases). CDR1 and CDR2 from the germline V gene are SQVTM and ANQGSEA. The CDR3 is 14 residues long. V lost 2 bases and J lost 1, with 12 bases in between. In DNA, the CDR3 is TGCAGCGTTGAACTACAGGGGAGGTCCTACGAGCAGTACTTC. Encoded protein: CSVELQGRSYEQYF.

This chain uses TRBV15 with TRBJ2-6; D remains ambiguous. The CDR3 is made up of 18 amino acids. Germline V gene data show CDR1 as LNHNV and CDR2 as YYDKDF (reference sequence). Trimming stripped 0 bases from V and 0 bases from J, with 12 bases between. The CDR3 here is CATSRDDRPFSGANVLTF. The CDR3 DNA reads as TGTGCCACCAGCAGAGATGATAGACCGTTCTCTGGGGCCAACGTCCTGACTTTC.

This chain links TRBV3-1 with TRBJ2-7; 11 nucleotides line up with TRBD2. J gave up 3 bases and V 0 bases, and 7 bases lay outside the gene matches. Germline lookup yields CDR1 LGHDT and CDR2 YNNKEL (reference sequence). This CDR3 contains 17 residues. CDR3 residues: CASSQEGLAGPNYEQYF. The CDR3 DNA reads as TGTGCCAGCAGCCAAGAAGGACTAGCGGGCCCCAACTACGAGCAGTACTTC.

CDR3 nucleotides: TGCGCCAGCAGCTCGGAAGGGGGACGCTCCTACGAGCAGTACTTC. Its protein is CASSSEGGRSYEQYF. The chain combines TRBV5-1 with TRBJ2-7; TRBD1 might be the D (6 bases). This CDR3 has 15 residues. V was clipped by 3 bases and J by 0 bases, with 13 bases between them. From germline, CDR1 is SGHRS and CDR2 YFSETQ.

This clonotype occurred a few times. The J gene is TRBJ2-3, the V gene TRBV7-9, with 8 bases fitting TRBD1. The V gene's germline CDR1 is SEHNR and CDR2 FQNEAQ (reference sequence). CDR3 length: 15 residues. Trimming at V came to 5 bases and at J to 4 bases, leaving 8 bases not matched to a gene. The CDR3 protein is CASSQSTGVADTQYF. In nucleotides, the CDR3 is TGTGCCAGCAGCCAATCGACAGGGGTAGCAGATACGCAGTATTTT.

Of note for this clonotype: This may come from a read error, since a much larger clone is one base off. This chain connects TRBV2 to TRBJ1-6; D is unclear. The CDR3 spans 16 residues. Germline V gene lookup returns CDR1 SNHLY and CDR2 FYNNEI. The CDR3 nucleotides are TGTGCCAGCAGTGAAGTTCAGAGCTCCTATAAATCACCCCTCCACTTT. Translated: CASSEVQSSYKSPLHF.

This clonotype was seen only a few times. One end of the junction fails to match germline, which may point to a read error. V gene TRBV24-1 combines with J gene TRBJ2-1, with D tentatively TRBD2 (6 bases). Germline CDR1 reads KGHDR; CDR2 reads SFDVKD. The CDR3 length is 12 residues. Here the CDR3 DNA reads TGTGCCACCAGTTTGGGGGGTAATGAGCAGTTGTTC. Residues: CATSLGGNEQLF.

This clonotype has at least ten counts. V is TRBV9 and J is TRBJ2-3; 10 bases fit TRBD2. Looked up from germline, CDR1 is SGDLS and CDR2 is YYNGEE. The V gene end was trimmed by 4 bases and the J gene end by 6 bases; junction bases not matched to a gene: 17. The CDR3 has 18 residues. The CDR3 sequence: CASSTASSGSVLSDTQYF. DNA of the CDR3: TGTGCCAGCAGCACTGCGTCTAGCGGGAGCGTACTTAGTGATACGCAGTATTTT.

This clonotype was seen at least ten times. The J gene is TRBJ2-1, the V gene TRBV24-1; TRBD2 might be the D (5 bases). V was shortened by 3 bases and J by 5 bases, with 13 bases between the two germline ends. The CDR3 has 15 residues. In germline, CDR1 is KGHDR, CDR2 SFDVKD. This chain's CDR3 is CATSDEDGLHNEQFF. DNA of the CDR3: TGTGCCACCAGTGATGAGGACGGACTCCACAATGAGCAGTTCTTC.

The chain joins TRBV20-1 to TRBJ1-1; a weak D match, TRBD1 (6 bases). The CDR3 runs 16 residues. The V gene's germline CDR1 is DFQATT and CDR2 SNEGSKA (reference sequence). The V end lost 0 bases, the J end lost 3 bases, and 17 bases lay between the germline ends. CDR3 region: CSARDLKGGRDTEAFF. CDR3 sequence (DNA): TGCAGTGCTAGAGACCTCAAGGGGGGCAGGGACACTGAAGCTTTCTTT.

The chain uses TRBV11-2 and TRBJ1-1, with D hard to call. Germline assignment: CDR1 SGHAT and CDR2 FQNNGV. This CDR3 has 12 amino acids. V lost 4 bases, J lost 4 bases, and 7 bases lay in between. The CDR3 DNA is TGTGCCAGCAGCTCAACGAGCACTGAAGCTTTCTTT. Protein: CASSSTSTEAFF. Full variable domain (outside the CDR3, taken from reference TRBV11-2 and TRBJ1-1): EAGVAQSPRYKIIEKRQSVAFWCNPISGHATLYWYQQILGQGPKLLIQFQNNGVVDDSQLPKDRFSAERLKGVDSTLKIQPAKLEDSAVYLCASSSTSTEAFFGQGTRLTVV.

This clonotype has ten or more counts. The chain links TRBV25-1 to TRBJ2-5, with D perhaps being TRBD1 or TRBD2 (5 bases each). This CDR3 is 15 amino acids long. V lost 1 base, J lost 6 bases, and 15 bases lay in between. Germline values: CDR1 MGHDK, CDR2 SYGVNS. This CDR3 reads CASSESGTLSKTQYF. CDR3 DNA sequence: TGTGCCAGCAGTGAATCCGGGACGCTATCGAAGACCCAGTACTTC.

The chain carries TRBV29-1 and TRBJ1-1, with 7 bases fitting TRBD1. Trimming took 3 bases from V and 0 from J; bases not matched to a gene: 1. This CDR3 is 13 amino acids long. Per the germline V gene, CDR1 is SQVTM and CDR2 is ANQGSEA. CDR3 amino acids: CSVEDRLNTEAFF. As DNA, the CDR3 is TGCAGCGTTGAGGACAGGTTGAACACTGAAGCTTTCTTT.

V and J are TRBV7-2 and TRBJ2-7; D possibly corresponds to TRBD2 (5 bases). The CDR3 is 15 amino acids. Germline V gene lookup returns CDR1 SGHTA and CDR2 FQGNSA. The V end lost 10 bases, the J end lost 3 bases, and 22 bases lay between the germline ends. This CDR3 reads CANIFRSVGIYEQYF. The CDR3 DNA is TGTGCCAACATCTTTAGGTCGGTCGGGATCTACGAGCAGTACTTC. Full variable domain (missing parts from reference TRBV7-2 and TRBJ2-7): GAGVSQSPSNKVTEKGKDVELRCDPISGHTALYWYRQSLGQGLEFLIYFQGNSAPDKSGLPSDRFSAERTGGSVSTLTIQRTQQEDSAVYLCANIFRSVGIYEQYFGPGTRLTVT.

Many counts were recorded for this clonotype. V gene TRBV29-1 combines with J gene TRBJ2-7; 10 nucleotides line up with TRBD2. CDR1 is SQVTM and CDR2 is ANQGSEA in the germline V gene. CDR3 length: 15 amino acids. V was clipped by 4 bases and J by 3 bases; unmatched bases: 9. CDR3 in amino acids: CSVGLAGVRGYEQYF. CDR3 bases: TGCAGCGTTGGCCTAGCGGGAGTAAGGGGCTACGAGCAGTACTTC.

This clonotype came up a few times. The rearrangement uses TRBV20-1 and TRBJ2-7; 12 bases fit TRBD1. Germline values: CDR1 DFQATT, CDR2 SNEGSKA (reference sequence). V shed 2 bases and J 6 bases; nucleotides not matched to a gene: 8. CDR3 length equals 15 residues. The CDR3 reads CSARLPGQGAFEQYF. Here the CDR3 DNA reads TGCAGTGCTAGACTTCCGGGACAGGGGGCTTTCGAGCAGTACTTC.

About this clonotype: A much larger clone differs from this one at a single base, so this may be a read error. The conserved phenylalanine or tryptophan is not found at the CDR3 terminus, so this likely reflects a read error. This chain connects TRBV4-1 to TRBJ2-7, with 12 bases fitting TRBD2. The CDR3 is made up of 14 amino acids. The J segment lost 7 bases and the V segment lost 5 bases, leaving 6 bases of the junction unmatched. In germline, CDR1 is MGHRA, CDR2 YSYEKL. The CDR3 loop reads CASSGTSGFVEQYS. In DNA form, the CDR3 reads TGCGCCAGCAGCGGGACTAGCGGGTTCGTGGAGCAGTACTCC.